Shown below are 25 T cell receptor beta chains from a single sample sequenced in a study of blood T cell repertoires in COVID-19. The assay was immunoSEQ multiplex PCR, and TCRdb's table has in-frame clones only and misses some. The data show about 76,000 clones, roughly 85% seen once. The specimen was peripheral blood. The receptors derive from a man aged 45-65 years with COVID-19, enrolled during active disease.

This chain links TRBV4-2 with TRBJ2-5, with D perhaps matching TRBD2 (6 bases). Trimming left V 4 bases short and J 7 bases short, with 16 bases between. Germline-derived CDR1 and CDR2 are LGHNA and YNFKEQ. The CDR3 has 14 residues. The CDR3 loop reads CASSPGGQTGTQYF. The CDR3 nucleotides are TGTGCCAGCAGCCCCGGGGGTCAAACGGGGACCCAGTACTTC.

This clone was recorded only once. The CDR3 DNA reads TGTGCCAGCAGTATTTGGTCTGCGGGGGTGAACACTGAAGCTTTCTTT. Translated: CASSIWSAGVNTEAFF. The chain couples TRBV27 to TRBJ1-1, with D possibly being TRBD1 (5 bases). Per germline, CDR1 MNHEY and CDR2 SMNVEV (reference sequence). The V gene lost 5 bases and the J gene lost 0 bases, with 16 bases spanning the gap. The CDR3 covers 16 residues.

The table lists this clone with a few counts. The V call is TRBV7-9, the J call TRBJ1-2; unclear D gene. Trimming removed 5 bases from V and 0 bases from J, with 19 bases in between. CDR3 length: 17 residues. The germline V gene encodes CDR1 SEHNR and CDR2 FQNEAQ (reference sequence). CDR3 residues: CASSRPNVGRSNYGYTF. CDR3 sequence (DNA): TGTGCCAGCAGCCGCCCAAACGTAGGCAGGTCTAACTATGGCTACACCTTC.

The chain recombines TRBV4-1 with TRBJ1-6, with TRBD1 identical over 7 bases. V lost 4 bases, J lost 8 bases, and 8 bases stayed unmatched. There are 15 residues in the CDR3. Germline V lookup: CDR1 MGHRA, CDR2 YSYEKL. DNA for the CDR3: TGCGCCAGCAGCCGCCGTGGCCAGGGGGATTCACCCCTCCACTTT. This codes for CASSRRGQGDSPLHF.

The chain has TRBV9 and TRBJ1-6; D is uncertain. Germline CDR1 is SGDLS and CDR2 is YYNGEE. The V gene lost 3 bases and the J gene lost 0 bases, with 7 bases spanning the gap. The CDR3 is 15 residues long. CDR3 loop: CASSGGSSYNSPLHF. In DNA, the CDR3 is TGTGCCAGCAGCGGAGGTAGCTCCTATAATTCACCCCTCCACTTT.

The chain links TRBV12-3 or TRBV12-4 to TRBJ2-2, with unresolved D. Trimming took 3 bases from V and 7 from J, leaving 3 bases between them. This CDR3 is 11 amino acids long. CDR3 sequence reads: CASSFGGELFF. CDR3 sequence (DNA): TGTGCCAGCAGTTTCGGCGGGGAGCTGTTTTTT.

The rearrangement links TRBV28 to TRBJ1-1; D gene ambiguous. There are 12 residues in the CDR3. Germline values: CDR1 MDHEN, CDR2 SYDVKM. V lost 6 bases and J 8 bases, leaving 13 bases between the germline ends. The CDR3 nucleotides read TGTGCCAGCAGGTCCCTGACCGGGGAAGCTTTCTTT. Encoded protein: CASRSLTGEAFF.

This chain uses TRBV5-5 with TRBJ2-7; 9 nucleotides agree with TRBD1. J lost 5 bases, V lost 3 bases, and 6 bases had no gene match. The CDR3 is made up of 14 amino acids. Germline CDR1 is SGHKS and CDR2 is YYEKEE (reference sequence). CDR3 loop: CASSWGQGRNEQYF. CDR3 sequence (DNA): TGTGCCAGCAGCTGGGGACAGGGAAGGAACGAGCAGTACTTC.

The chain has TRBV27 and TRBJ2-3; the D gene is possibly TRBD2 (6 bases). Germline V gene lookup returns CDR1 MNHEY and CDR2 SMNVEV (reference sequence). The V end was cut by 7 bases, the J end by 3 bases, with 17 bases between. The CDR3 runs to 15 residues. For the CDR3, the DNA is TGTGCCAGCACACGGGGGAAAGGGCGAACAGATACGCAGTATTTT. Residues: CASTRGKGRTDTQYF.

The rearrangement uses TRBV7-9 and TRBJ1-1, with 7 bases lining up with TRBD1. Unmatched junction bases numbered 8, after V lost 6 bases and J lost 1 base. CDR1 and CDR2 (germline): SEHNR, FQNEAQ (reference sequence). This CDR3 region has 15 residues. In DNA form, the CDR3 reads TGTGCCAGCAGACCGAAACAGGGGCCGAACACTGAAGCTTTCTTT. This codes for CASRPKQGPNTEAFF.

The V gene is TRBV24-1, the J gene TRBJ1-5; 9 bases agree with TRBD1. The length of the CDR3 is 16 residues. Germline trimming cut 1 base from V and 5 bases from J; bases unmatched to any gene: 5. The germline gives CDR1 KGHDR, CDR2 SFDVKD. As DNA, the CDR3 is TGTGCCACCAGTGATTTTGGGACAGGGATGGATCAGCCCCAGCATTTT. Its protein product is CATSDFGTGMDQPQHF.

V usage is TRBV15 and J usage is TRBJ1-2; tentative D call: TRBD1 (6 bases). Germline V gene data show CDR1 as LNHNV and CDR2 as YYDKDF (reference sequence). V gave up 3 bases and J gave up 0 bases, with 11 bases separating them. This CDR3 has 15 residues. As DNA, the CDR3 is TGTGCCACCAGCAGCCCTGGGGGCTCTAACTATGGCTACACCTTC. As protein: CATSSPGGSNYGYTF. The variable domain in full, completed from reference TRBV15 and TRBJ1-2, reads DAMVIQNPRYQVTQFGKPVTLSCSQTLNHNVMYWYQQKSSQAPKLLFHYYDKDFNNEADTPDNFQSRRPNTSFCFLDIRSPGLGDTAMYLCATSSPGGSNYGYTFGSGTRLTVV.

The V gene is TRBV4-3, the J gene TRBJ2-3; 9 bases align to TRBD2. This CDR3 comprises 17 residues. Germline assignment: CDR1 LGHNA and CDR2 YSLEER. Unmatched junction bases numbered 16, after V lost 8 bases and J lost 4 bases. The CDR3 sequence is CASSAFASGTGADTQYF. The CDR3 coding sequence is TGCGCCAGCTCAGCTTTTGCTAGCGGGACGGGGGCAGATACGCAGTATTTT.

V gene TRBV5-6 combines with J gene TRBJ2-5, with TRBD1 as a possible D gene (6 bases). Trimming removed 0 bases from V and 2 bases from J, with 8 bases in between. This CDR3 is 14 amino acids long. The germline V gene encodes CDR1 SGHDT and CDR2 YYEEEE. The CDR3 protein is CASSLAGQQETQYF. CDR3 coding DNA: TGTGCCAGCAGCTTGGCCGGACAGCAAGAGACCCAGTACTTC.

The rearrangement uses TRBV5-6 and TRBJ1-1; D ambiguous. V lost 1 base and J 1 base, leaving 5 bases between the germline ends. CDR1 and CDR2 from the germline V gene are SGHDT and YYEEEE. The CDR3 extends over 13 amino acids. The CDR3 reads CASSLSWNTEAFF. DNA of the CDR3: TGTGCCAGCAGCTTGTCATGGAACACTGAAGCTTTCTTT.

The rearrangement joins TRBV5-4 to TRBJ2-1, with a weak D call TRBD2 (6 bases). CDR1 is SGHNT, CDR2 YYREEE, per germline (reference sequence). The CDR3 sequence is 16 residues long. V was pared by 0 bases and J by 0 bases, with 10 bases between. The CDR3 loop is CASSLEAGSSYNEQFF. Written as DNA, the CDR3 is TGTGCCAGCAGCTTGGAGGCGGGGAGCTCCTACAATGAGCAGTTCTTC.

J is TRBJ1-3 and V is TRBV29-1; no firm D call. This CDR3 spans 15 amino acids. Germline CDR1 and CDR2: SQVTM and ANQGSEA. The V end was cut by 1 base, the J end by 3 bases, with 13 bases between. The DNA of the CDR3 is TGCAGCGTTGAAGGAGCTGAAGGAGGTGGAAACACCATATATTTT. Translating gives CSVEGAEGGGNTIYF.

The count of this clone is one. The chain recombines TRBV18 with TRBJ1-6; 9 bases align to TRBD1. CDR3 length: 14 amino acids. Looked up from germline, CDR1 is KGHSH and CDR2 is LQKENI. Losses at the gene ends were 6 bases for V and 10 bases for J; bases not matched to a gene: 7. CDR3 nucleotide sequence: TGTGCCAGCTCCCTCCGGGACAGGGACTCACCCCTCCACTTT. Protein: CASSLRDRDSPLHF.

This clone was counted between two and nine times. The V and J genes are TRBV19 and TRBJ1-5; 9 bases are shared with TRBD1. The germline CDR1 and CDR2 sequences are LNHDA and SQIVND (reference sequence). V dropped 5 bases and J dropped 1; count of bases not matched to a gene: 9. The CDR3 length is 17 residues. The CDR3 region is CASSSYTGGESNQPQHF. In nucleotides, the CDR3 is TGTGCCAGTAGTTCCTACACAGGGGGCGAAAGCAATCAGCCCCAGCATTTT. Combining the CDR3 with reference TRBV19 and TRBJ1-5 gives the whole variable domain DGGITQSPKYLFRKEGQNVTLSCEQNLNHDAMYWYRQDPGQGLRLIYYSQIVNDFQKGDIAEGYSVSREKKESFPLTVTSAQKNPTAFYLCASSSYTGGESNQPQHFGDGTRLSIL.

The chain joins TRBV19 to TRBJ1-5, with a possible D match to TRBD1 (5 bases). Germline loops: CDR1 LNHDA, CDR2 SQIVND (reference sequence). CDR3 length: 15 amino acids. Deletions cut 6 bases from V and 0 bases from J, with 12 bases between. The CDR3 sequence is CASSRGHNSNQPQHF. The CDR3 coding sequence is TGTGCCAGTAGCCGAGGACATAATAGCAATCAGCCCCAGCATTTT. Combining the CDR3 with reference TRBV19 and TRBJ1-5 gives the whole variable domain DGGITQSPKYLFRKEGQNVTLSCEQNLNHDAMYWYRQDPGQGLRLIYYSQIVNDFQKGDIAEGYSVSREKKESFPLTVTSAQKNPTAFYLCASSRGHNSNQPQHFGDGTRLSIL.

This clone has only a few counts. V gene TRBV6-6 combines with J gene TRBJ2-7, with TRBD1 matching 9 bases. Germline values: CDR1 MNHNY, CDR2 SVGAGI (reference sequence). CDR3 size: 14 residues. V trimming: 11 bases; J trimming: 0 bases; junction bases outside the gene matches: 8. CDR3 protein: CAGRMGQGSYEQYF. CDR3 nucleotides: TGTGCCGGCCGAATGGGACAGGGCTCCTACGAGCAGTACTTC.

The V call is TRBV29-1, the J call TRBJ1-1; 7 nucleotides line up with TRBD1. The V gene end was trimmed by 3 bases and the J gene end by 4 bases; junction bases not matched to a gene: 20. This CDR3 contains 18 residues. From germline, CDR1 is SQVTM and CDR2 ANQGSEA. CDR3 region: CSVDGDNLSRRGLTEAFF. The CDR3 DNA reads as TGCAGCGTTGACGGTGATAATTTATCACGGAGGGGGCTCACTGAAGCTTTCTTT.

The chain is built from TRBV28 and TRBJ2-1, with D perhaps matching TRBD2 (6 bases). The CDR3 consists of 14 residues. Trimming pared 3 bases from V and 3 bases from J, leaving 9 bases between. Germline CDR1 and CDR2: MDHEN and SYDVKM. CDR3 in amino acids: CASSFGGSYNEQFF. The DNA for the CDR3 is TGTGCCAGCAGTTTCGGGGGTAGCTACAATGAGCAGTTCTTC.

This clone was recorded once. The chain uses TRBV4-2 and TRBJ2-7, with 7 bases fitting TRBD1. V shed 4 bases and J 2 bases; nucleotides not matched to a gene: 8. The length of the CDR3 is 15 residues. CDR1 is LGHNA and CDR2 is YNFKEQ in the germline V gene. CDR3 residues: CASSREGQNAYEQYF. CDR3 in DNA: TGTGCCAGCAGCCGAGAGGGACAGAATGCCTACGAGCAGTACTTC.

V gene TRBV18 combines with J gene TRBJ1-1; D unclear. The CDR3 runs to 13 residues. In germline, CDR1 is KGHSH, CDR2 LQKENI. Trimming took 2 bases from V and 2 from J, leaving 6 bases between them. The CDR3 here is CASSPGGNTEAFF. CDR3 DNA: TGTGCCAGCTCACCAGGCGGAAACACTGAAGCTTTCTTT.